The sequence of this T cell receptor (beta chain) was determined in a study of cytomegalovirus exposure and HLA in healthy donors (dated by TCRdb to about 2017). Describing the broader study: In an earlier analysis of fewer than 750 of the donors, under 300 Gb of sequence data and 90 million to 120 million unique TCR beta sequences from 180 million or so T cells were reported. Of the 398 genotyped donors, about 80% fell in the genetic ancestry cluster associated with self-reported Caucasian donors. All discovery cohort repertoires had been generated on a single sequencing platform. HLA typing covered class I and class II loci at four-digit resolution. Roughly 300 gigabases of sequencing data and tens of millions of unique TCR sequences made up an early release that covered 640 HLA-typed donors. The later analysis used no new phenotypic data to find candidate immune exposures, relying instead on TCR beta sequences and their occurrence across donors. Among 300 to 450 genotyped donors of the cohort, an average of 235,054 unique TCR beta nucleotide sequences were sequenced per donor, around 20% of them non-productive. Donor age, sex, ethnicity and CMV serostatus were compiled together with the repertoire data. Besides the first cohort of roughly 660 subjects, a separate validation cohort made up of about 120 different subjects was used. Genome-wide SNP genotypes for about 65% of the roughly 700 donors were used in a later genetic analysis, which treated that subset as a discovery cohort. The number of donors typed differed by locus, with roughly 620-630 for A, B, C, DRB1 and DQB1, roughly 520 for DQA1, 600 to 610 for DPA1, and some 450 for DPB1. The study used immunosequencing to profile the T cell repertoires of about 670 subjects and linked those repertoires to cytomegalovirus serostatus. To decide whether each TCR beta V gene segment behaved as functional or pseudogenic, an earlier analysis of over 500 of the donors relied on high-throughput TCR beta sequencing. A handful of DR-DQ haplotypes were treated as single units for association and clustering because of strong linkage in the cohort. The study aimed to test whether cataloging public T cell receptors could reveal signatures of past pathogen exposure. In a later analysis, previously published TCR beta repertoires from about 640 donors were re-analyzed and high-resolution HLA genotyping was added so that TCR occurrence patterns could be studied. High-throughput TCR immunosequencing, statistical association of individual TCRs with disease status, and machine learning were combined to predict cytomegalovirus infection status.

Spanning cysteine to phenylalanine, the CDR3 consists of 16 amino acids. The read is trimmed to its CDR3 DNA, 48 bases read in frame from base 1. CDR1 and CDR2, looked up from the germline V gene (reference sequence), are SEHNR and FQNEAQ. V trim: 6 bases; J trim: 8 bases; unmatched bases: 13. Details on this clone: This clone's antigen is unknown.

In total, 500 to 700 healthy bone marrow donors made up the cohort. Cohort members were all nominally healthy when sampled, although unrecorded immune exposures were likely present. The donor tested CMV seronegative, placing the donor among the 300 to 400 seronegative members of the cohort. Each donor provided a peripheral blood sample, and peripheral blood mononuclear cells were used for TCR beta sequencing. The Qiagen DNeasy Blood Extraction Kit was used to extract genomic DNA from the blood cell samples. Broad study findings and their caveats: According to the authors, the approach could potentially be generalized to other disease states and immunological phenotypes. Compared with equally common non-associated chains, HLA-associated TCR beta chains in a later analysis were more clonally expanded and had lower generation probabilities. Most TCR sequences were seen in very few donors, while some public TCRs were found in many individuals. Broadly in line with IMGT annotations, most TCR beta V segments showed up in productive rearrangements about 90% or about 30% of the time in an earlier analysis of some 590 of the donors. V-gene and J-gene trimming of TCR beta chains was associated with a missense DCLRE1C variant in a later genetic analysis, and the association was replicated in an independent cohort. Because HLA typing was unavailable for some donors at each locus, only the typed subset was used in association tests. The only immune exposure information available for the cohort was CMV serostatus. Correlated functional status among segregating V segments might reflect linkage disequilibrium, but an unknown experimental factor could not be ruled out. Some IMGT-functional V segments, including TRBV6-2 and TRBV6-3, could not be told apart with the 87-base-pair reads, so those segments were excluded. The sequencing pipeline was judged likely to have produced a cluster of highly shared sequence variants as a technical artifact. Because counts were too low, roughly 18 rarely observed V segments, including chromosome 9 orphons, were left out of the earlier analysis of about 500 of the donors. In this cohort, only TCR beta chains were sequenced, and detectable features were limited by the absence of alpha or paired-chain data. A few of the identified cytomegalovirus-associated TCR beta chains were confirmed in vitro to be specific for cytomegalovirus antigens. The presence/absence analyses assumed that sequencing depth was roughly uniform across donors, and that assumption may not be true. A further reported finding was that TCR beta sequences accurately predicted the HLA-A and HLA-B alleles for most subjects in the first cohort. In a later analysis, several top co-occurrence clusters were reported to appear linked to parvovirus B19, influenza, CMV and Epstein-Barr virus. A later analysis associated around 16,000 TCR beta sequences with specific HLA alleles at a false discovery rate of 0.05. The classifier was reported to diagnose cytomegalovirus status with high specificity and sensitivity in both the original cohort and the validation cohort. In a later genetic analysis, fewer N-insertions in productive TCRs were reported among donors in an Asian-associated ancestry cluster than the approximately 670-donor mean. When HLA alleles, especially DR and DQ, strongly co-occurred, attributing TCR associations to individual alleles was difficult. A total of 164 TCR beta chains were listed by the study as associated with cytomegalovirus. A later analysis found that most CMV-associated TCR beta chains appeared HLA-restricted, with HLA associations seemingly driven largely by CMV exposure. A later analysis found that TCR association rates varied across HLA loci, with DRB1 alleles showing the most associated TCRs and HLA-C alleles the fewest.

Libraries were built with the immunoSEQ multiplex PCR assay. For the multiplex PCR, a mixture combining 60 forward primers for TCR Vbeta segments and 13 reverse primers for TCR Jbeta segments was used. Amplification of the CDR3 region of rearranged TCR beta genes was performed with a multiplex PCR assay on genomic DNA. The Illumina HiSeq System was used to sequence the amplified TCR beta libraries as 87-base-pair reads. From the authors' description of their analysis: A later analysis counted some 80 million unique TCR beta chains across the approximately 700 repertoires, and some 11 million of these chains were shared by at least two donors. Raw reads were error-corrected and collapsed into unique sequences by a nearest-neighbor algorithm in which closely related sequences were merged to remove PCR and sequencing errors. To assign V, D and J gene segments, CDR3 sequences were aligned to IMGT reference sequences. Each retained sequence needed at least a six-nucleotide match to both a V gene segment and a J gene segment. Rearrangements were classified as productive when the CDR3 lacked stop codons and remained in frame with V and J, and all other rearrangements were classified as non-productive. CDR3 was defined according to IMGT convention as the region running from the second conserved V-encoded cysteine to the conserved J-encoded phenylalanine. The earlier analysis of about 500 of the donors excluded sequences that lacked an unambiguous match to a single V gene segment. In an earlier analysis of several hundred of the donors, a V segment was called functional when productive rearrangements were above 56.7%, and segregating when the standard deviation between donors exceeded 5%. A statistical classification framework was built for diagnosing cytomegalovirus status from the catalog of TCR beta chain sequences. A later analysis assigned V and J genes by comparing TCR nucleotide sequences with IMGT/GENE-DB human TR gene sequences. In a later analysis, CDR3 sequences and most-parsimonious VDJ recombination scenarios were assigned using the TCRdist pipeline. In a later analysis, each TCR beta chain was defined by its CDR3 amino acid sequence together with its V-gene family, and reads lacking a unique V-gene family were excluded. A later analysis removed 500 to 650 highly shared, low-generation-probability nucleotide sequences to deal with suspected cross-contamination and a sequencing artifact. In a later analysis, a clonal expansion index was calculated for each public chain from normalized within-repertoire ranks of inferred template counts. Generation probabilities in a later analysis came from a VDJ recombination model fitted to out-of-frame rearrangements, and those results were checked against IGoR. In a later analysis, TCR-TCR, TCR-HLA and TCR-CMV co-occurrence was scored with hypergeometric tests, and a repertoire-size bias correction was applied to TCR pairs. In a later analysis, false discovery rates were estimated by permuting HLA or CMV assignments 20 times. A later analysis grouped co-occurring TCRs with DBSCAN, adding TCRdist sequence similarity when clustering within HLA-allele-positive subsets. Repertoires with fewer than 30,000 or more than 120,000 public chains, plus five repertoires with anomalous nucleotide sharing, were excluded from co-occurrence clustering. This is the immuneACCESS table as TCRdb keeps it, with only in-frame sequences that have V and J called. A part of the clones is gone; compared with another copy, unresolved V genes explain less than half, and the rest is unexplained. The V and J calls and clone size were taken over from that table, and D and trimming were inferred from the DNA. The sample table records around 63,000 clones. Approximately 1.7% of the sample is taken by the ten largest.

The specimen sequenced was PBMCs. The TCR was taken from a woman aged 30 to 39 in good health and CMV-seronegative. This sequence uses TRBV7-9 and TRBJ2-1, with 10 bases aligning to TRBD1. The CDR3 region reads CASRTPGRQGADEQFF. DNA sequence: TGTGCCAGCAGGACCCCCGGACGACAGGGGGCCGATGAGCAGTTCTTC.